This T cell receptor beta chain was observed in a study of T-cell reconstitution after alpha-beta-depleted transplantation in children. General study results and limits: Newly produced T cells mostly provided counts and TCRbeta diversity after one year, as hyperexpanded clones declined. Reports say that about two months after transplant, the alpha-beta T cells came out of several hundred graft clones that had expanded.

This clonotype was seen ten or more times. The antigen is not known. Using unique molecular identifiers, the investigators prepared the TCRbeta library. TCRdb itself ran the PCR reads through MiXCR, one entry per CDR3 protein. Altogether 65,000 to 70,000 distinct CDR3 sequences are present, around 4.7% being singletons, with the ten largest covering approximately 20%. CDR1 and CDR2 from the germline V gene are DFQATT and SNEGSKA (reference sequence). V gave up 0 bases and J gave up 11 bases, with 13 bases separating them. The CDR3 runs to 12 residues. The TCR originated in a boy less than two years old who had a stem cell transplant for acute myeloid leukemia, so the T cells may come from the graft donor. This sample comprised PBMCs, mostly from graft donor cells, obtained 180 days after TCRalphabeta/CD19-depleted stem cell transplant. The chain links TRBV20-1 to TRBJ1-1; D might be TRBD1 (6 bases). The CDR3 reads CSARDHARGAFF. For the CDR3, the DNA is TGCAGTGCTAGAGATCACGCGAGGGGGGCTTTCTTT.